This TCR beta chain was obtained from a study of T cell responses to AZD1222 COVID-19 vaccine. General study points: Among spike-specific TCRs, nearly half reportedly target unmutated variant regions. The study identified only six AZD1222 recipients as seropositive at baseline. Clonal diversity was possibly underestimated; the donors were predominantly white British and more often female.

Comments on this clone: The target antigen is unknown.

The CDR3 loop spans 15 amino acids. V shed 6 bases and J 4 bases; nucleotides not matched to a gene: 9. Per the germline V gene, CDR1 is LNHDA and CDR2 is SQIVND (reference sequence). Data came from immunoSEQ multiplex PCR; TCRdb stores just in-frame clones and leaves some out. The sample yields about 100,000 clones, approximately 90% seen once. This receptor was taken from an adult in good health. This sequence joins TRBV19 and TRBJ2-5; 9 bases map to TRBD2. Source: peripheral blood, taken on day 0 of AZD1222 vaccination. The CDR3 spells CASSQRGATRETQYF. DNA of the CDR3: TGTGCCAGTAGCCAGCGGGGGGCAACTCGAGAGACCCAGTACTTC.